Sequencing of this T cell receptor (beta chain) was carried out in a study of shared clonotypes between healthy human individuals. Some clones are missing from TCRdb's copy, which holds only in-frame ones; the method was immunoSEQ multiplex PCR. The sample lists about 800,000 clones, about 96% occurring once. Study results and caveats: Clonotypes shared by all four sorted-subset donors had higher generation probabilities than non-shared clonotypes. Represented diversity, genetic and exposure-history alike, was limited by few donors.

It was CD45RO-negative cells, positively selected for CCR7, that made up naive CD8 cells, with terminally differentiated effector memory CD45RA+ cells excluded. Concerning this clone itself: The antigen is undetermined.

Germline values: CDR1 LGHNA, CDR2 YSLEER. The V and J ends lost 1 base and 8 bases respectively, with 11 bases between them. CDR3 length: 13 residues. The sequencing input was naive CD8+ T cells sorted from blood. This chain links TRBV4-3 with TRBJ1-2, with a weak D call TRBD1 (6 bases). This clonotype was obtained from a man aged 30 to 39 in good health. The CDR3 DNA reads TGCGCCAGCAGCCAAGGAAGGGGGTACGGCTACACCTTC. It yields the protein CASSQGRGYGYTF.